The T cell receptor (beta chain) described here comes from a study of cytomegalovirus exposure and HLA in healthy donors. Background on the study: Earlier results showed 90 million to 120 million unique TCR beta sequences derived from roughly 190 million T cells. Study-wide findings and caveats: Among TCR beta chains of equal frequency, HLA-associated ones were more clonally expanded in a later analysis. The likely explanation for a cluster of highly shared sequence variants was sequencing artifact. A missense variant in DCLRE1C was later tied to TCR beta V- and J-gene trimming.

V trimming: 3 bases; J trimming: 4 bases; junction bases outside the gene matches: 6. The CDR3 is made up of 15 amino acids. Germline V CDR1 and CDR2: MNHNS, SASEGT. 13 Jbeta primers and 60 Vbeta primers were used for the PCR. Sequencing was performed with immunoSEQ multiplex PCR; in TCRdb, only in-frame clones are kept and a portion is missing. The sample lists fewer than 150,000 clones, roughly two thirds occurring once. In regard to this clone: Its antigen remains unknown.

This chain links TRBV6-1 with TRBJ1-2; TRBD1 matches 9 bases. This TCR was recovered from a human donor in good health. The source material was PBMCs. CDR3 nucleotides: TGTGCCAGCAGTGAGATGGGACAGGGTATCTATGGCTACACCTTC. Amino acid sequence: CASSEMGQGIYGYTF.